These 24 T cell receptor beta chains were all obtained from the same sample, sequenced in a study of T cells in narcolepsy. Sequencing was performed with immunoSEQ multiplex PCR; in TCRdb, only in-frame clones are kept and a portion is missing. Of roughly 20,000 clones listed, about four fifths are singletons. The sample was memory (CD45RA-) CD4+ T cells from blood. Receptor source: a human donor in good health.

CDR3 coding DNA: TGTGCCAGCAGTTTATCGGCAGGAGGTGGAAACACCATATATTTT. This codes for CASSLSAGGGNTIYF. The V gene is TRBV27, the J gene TRBJ1-3; D gene unclear. V dropped 0 bases and J dropped 3 bases, with 9 bases sitting between them. This CDR3 region has 15 residues. Germline CDR1 and CDR2: MNHEY and SMNVEV (reference sequence).

This clone appeared a single time. The chain joins TRBV19 to TRBJ2-7; D unresolved. The CDR3 loop spans 13 amino acids. Between the trimmed V and J ends, which lost 8 bases and 6 bases, there was a span of 17 bases. Per germline, CDR1 LNHDA and CDR2 SQIVND (reference sequence). In DNA, the CDR3 is TGTGCCAGTTCGTCCGTGGTTAAGTCCGAGCAGTACTTC. It yields the protein CASSSVVKSEQYF.

The CDR3 DNA reads TGTGCCAGCAGCTTAACCGGGTACCCCTCGGAGACCCAGTACTTC. Protein product: CASSLTGYPSETQYF. The rearrangement joins TRBV7-3 to TRBJ2-5; D ambiguous. CDR3 length equals 15 residues. Germline V gene lookup returns CDR1 SGHTA and CDR2 FQGTGA. V lost 0 bases to trimming and J lost 5 bases, with 13 bases between them.

The chain is built from TRBV7-2 and TRBJ2-5; unclear D gene. Deletions cut 0 bases from V and 2 bases from J, with 4 bases between. The CDR3 consists of 13 residues. The germline gives CDR1 SGHTA, CDR2 FQGNSA. CDR3 sequence reads: CASSLASQETQYF. DNA for the CDR3: TGTGCCAGCAGCTTAGCGTCACAAGAGACCCAGTACTTC.

The chain has TRBV19 and TRBJ2-2, with 9 bases that match TRBD1. Per the germline V gene, CDR1 is LNHDA and CDR2 is SQIVND (reference sequence). Unmatched junction bases numbered 6, after V lost 6 bases and J lost 4 bases. CDR3 size: 15 residues. The CDR3 is CASRQQGASTGELFF. Written as DNA, the CDR3 is TGTGCCAGTAGACAACAGGGGGCAAGCACCGGGGAGCTGTTTTTT.

This clone appeared a few times. The V and J genes are TRBV6-6 and TRBJ1-4; 9 bases agree with TRBD1. After removal of 6 bases from V and 8 bases from J, the junction contained 4 bases not matched to a gene. The CDR3 consists of 13 residues. Germline CDR1 reads MNHNY; CDR2 reads SVGAGI (reference sequence). DNA of the CDR3: TGTGCCAGCAGGGGGACAGGGTTGGAAAAACTGTTTTTT. Residues: CASRGTGLEKLFF.

The chain employs TRBV15 and TRBJ2-3; TRBD1 agrees at 9 bases. V lost 1 base and J lost 1; bases outside the gene matches: 9. Germline V gene lookup returns CDR1 LNHNV and CDR2 YYDKDF (reference sequence). The CDR3 covers 18 residues. DNA of the CDR3: TGTGCCACCAGCAGAGTAGGGGGACAGGGTTGGGGCACAGATACGCAGTATTTT. Translated: CATSRVGGQGWGTDTQYF.

This chain links TRBV5-6 with TRBJ2-1; D not certain. The CDR3 runs to 15 residues. The V gene's germline CDR1 is SGHDT and CDR2 YYEEEE. Trimming removed 6 bases from V and 0 bases from J, with 13 bases in between. The CDR3 protein is CASTNLVGSYNEQFF. CDR3 nucleotides: TGTGCCAGCACCAACTTGGTCGGCTCCTACAATGAGCAGTTCTTC.

This clone was observed a handful of times. This chain joins TRBV6-6 and TRBJ1-6; D uncertain. V lost 6 bases, J lost 6 bases, and 12 bases lay in between. Per germline, CDR1 MNHNY and CDR2 SVGAGI (reference sequence). This CDR3 is 14 amino acids long. The CDR3 protein is CASRPDGANSPLHF. CDR3 DNA sequence: TGTGCCAGCAGACCCGACGGTGCTAATTCACCCCTCCACTTT.

In this sample, this clone turned up a few times. The rearrangement links TRBV5-6 to TRBJ1-2; D gene ambiguous. The germline V and J ends were trimmed by 2 bases and 5 bases, with 10 bases remaining between them. From germline, CDR1 is SGHDT and CDR2 YYEEEE. The CDR3 loop spans 13 amino acids. The CDR3 spells CASSFPDFYGYTF. The CDR3 DNA reads as TGTGCCAGCAGCTTTCCGGATTTTTATGGCTACACCTTC.

The chain couples TRBV27 to TRBJ2-4, with 9 bases lining up with TRBD2. Trimming at V came to 2 bases and at J to 1 base, leaving 12 bases not matched to a gene. This CDR3 comprises 19 residues. Per germline, CDR1 MNHEY and CDR2 SMNVEV (reference sequence). The CDR3: CASSLRPGGRGAAKNIQYF. The CDR3 DNA follows: TGTGCCAGCAGTTTACGGCCGGGCGGGAGGGGTGCGGCCAAAAACATTCAGTACTTC.

The CDR3 region has the DNA TGTGCCAGCAGTGAACGATGGGGCGACTATGGCTACACCTTC. Its translation is CASSERWGDYGYTF. This chain connects TRBV6-1 to TRBJ1-2, with TRBD1 as a possible D gene (5 bases). This CDR3 contains 14 residues. With 2 bases removed from V and 3 bases from J, the gap between germline ends came to 10 bases. Germline CDR1 is MNHNS and CDR2 is SASEGT.

The rearrangement joins TRBV5-1 to TRBJ2-7, with a possible D match to TRBD1 (5 bases). The length of the CDR3 is 14 residues. Germline V gene lookup returns CDR1 SGHRS and CDR2 YFSETQ. Between the trimmed V and J ends, which lost 0 bases and 1 base, there was a span of 8 bases. For the CDR3, the DNA is TGCGCCAGCAGCTTGGCTGCAGGGTCCTACGAGCAGTACTTC. It translates to CASSLAAGSYEQYF. The variable domain in full, completed from reference TRBV5-1 and TRBJ2-7, reads KAGVTQTPRYLIKTRGQQVTLSCSPISGHRSVSWYQQTPGQGLQFLFEYFSETQRNKGNFPGRFSGRQFSNSRSEMNVSTLELGDSALYLCASSLAAGSYEQYFGPGTRLTVT.

The chain combines TRBV7-2 with TRBJ2-5, with 13 nucleotides matching TRBD2. The V gene end was trimmed by 5 bases and the J gene end by 1 base; junction bases not matched to a gene: 7. CDR1 SGHTA and CDR2 FQGNSA come from the germline V gene. This CDR3 is 17 amino acids long. CDR3 sequence reads: CASSIGLAGVGQETQYF. In DNA, the CDR3 is TGTGCCAGCAGCATTGGACTAGCGGGAGTAGGCCAAGAGACCCAGTACTTC. Filled out from reference TRBV7-2 and TRBJ2-5, the complete variable domain reads GAGVSQSPSNKVTEKGKDVELRCDPISGHTALYWYRQSLGQGLEFLIYFQGNSAPDKSGLPSDRFSAERTGGSVSTLTIQRTQQEDSAVYLCASSIGLAGVGQETQYFGPGTRLLVL.

Note on this clone: A junction boundary mismatches the germline segment, possibly from a read error. J is TRBJ2-6 and V is TRBV30, with a weak D call TRBD1 (5 bases). This CDR3 has 12 amino acids. CDR1 GTSNPN and CDR2 SVGIG come from the germline V gene (reference sequence). CDR3 DNA sequence: TGTGCCTGGAGTGCTGGGGCCGACGTCCTGACTTTC. Its translation: CAWSAGADVLTF.

The CDR3 coding sequence is TGTGCCAGCGCGACGACGAGGGGAAGTGGCTACACCTTC. Protein product: CASATTRGSGYTF. This sequence joins TRBV6-5 and TRBJ1-2; D is perhaps TRBD1 (5 bases). This CDR3 has 13 residues. Germline V gives CDR1 MNHEY, CDR2 SVGAGI. Trimming took 8 bases from V and 7 from J, leaving 17 bases between them.

The rearrangement uses TRBV19 and TRBJ2-2; D unclear. The CDR3 covers 15 residues. V was cut by 7 bases and J by 2 bases, with 14 bases left in between. Germline CDR1 is LNHDA and CDR2 is SQIVND (reference sequence). The CDR3 DNA reads TGTGCCAGTACCGGAGTAGAGTTAAACACCGGGGAGCTGTTTTTT. It encodes CASTGVELNTGELFF.

This chain joins TRBV4-2 and TRBJ2-7; 9 bases line up with TRBD1. In germline, CDR1 is LGHNA, CDR2 YNFKEQ. The CDR3 contains 14 residues. The V segment lost 1 base and the J segment 2 bases; nucleotides outside the gene matches: 0. CDR3 in DNA: TGTGCCAGCAGCCAAGGACAGGGGGCCTACGAGCAGTACTTC. The encoded protein is CASSQGQGAYEQYF.

The chain is built from TRBV7-2 and TRBJ1-2, with D uncertain. The CDR3 has 17 residues. Trimming took 0 bases from V and 0 from J, leaving 14 bases between them. Germline V CDR1 and CDR2: SGHTA, FQGNSA. The CDR3 region is CASSLAQTRIANYGYTF. CDR3 nucleotides: TGTGCCAGCAGCTTAGCGCAAACCAGGATAGCTAACTATGGCTACACCTTC.

Only one count was recorded for this clone. The rearrangement joins TRBV11-2 to TRBJ1-2, with a tentative D call TRBD1 (6 bases). Looked up from germline, CDR1 is SGHAT and CDR2 is FQNNGV. The CDR3 covers 13 residues. V gave up 5 bases and J gave up 4 bases, with 11 bases separating them. CDR3 protein: CASSTQGSYGYTF. The CDR3 DNA reads as TGTGCCAGCAGCACACAGGGCAGCTATGGCTACACCTTC.

The chain employs TRBV14 and TRBJ2-1; no definite D call. The CDR3 runs 13 residues. With 0 bases removed from V and 4 bases from J, the gap between germline ends came to 4 bases. Germline assignment: CDR1 SGHDN and CDR2 FVKESK. This CDR3 reads CASSQELYNEQFF. The CDR3 nucleotides read TGTGCCAGCAGCCAAGAGTTGTACAATGAGCAGTTCTTC.

CDR3 coding DNA: TGCAGCGGCTCAAGGAATGAGCAGTTCTTC. Protein: CSGSRNEQFF. The genes are TRBV29-1 and TRBJ2-1; D is unresolved. There are 10 residues in the CDR3. V lost 7 bases and J 7 bases, leaving 8 bases between the germline ends. The V gene's germline CDR1 is SQVTM and CDR2 ANQGSEA.

The chain has TRBV9 and TRBJ2-1; D is possibly TRBD1 (6 bases). Trimming pared 3 bases from V and 7 bases from J, leaving 14 bases between. This CDR3 has 14 residues. The germline CDR1 and CDR2 sequences are SGDLS and YYNGEE. DNA for the CDR3: TGTGCCAGCAGCGCACCGGGACATTGGAATGAGCAGTTCTTC. Protein sequence: CASSAPGHWNEQFF.

The chain uses TRBV2 and TRBJ1-4, with D unresolved. The germline V gene encodes CDR1 SNHLY and CDR2 FYNNEI. V shed 1 base and J shed 10 bases, with 10 bases lying between them. The CDR3 runs to 13 residues. CDR3 region: CASSEGAGSKLFF. CDR3 sequence (DNA): TGTGCCAGCAGTGAAGGAGCGGGATCAAAACTGTTTTTT.